Each of the 5 T cell receptor beta chains below was sequenced from the same sample in a study of PD-1 blockade in classical Hodgkin lymphoma. Measured with immunoSEQ multiplex PCR; TCRdb has only the in-frame clones, and not every one. The sample shows about 89,000 clones, 90% of them seen only once. Time point of the sample: cycle 4 day 1 (C4D1), after more than five weeks of nivolumab. Following autologous stem cell transplantation, relapse occurred in every patient, and exposure to brentuximab vedotin varied. The specimen comprised peripheral blood mononuclear cells (PBMCs), sampled before the fourth cycle of nivolumab. These receptors were collected from a human donor with classical Hodgkin lymphoma.

The chain joins TRBV28 to TRBJ1-6, with 7 bases matching TRBD1. Trimming at V came to 5 bases and at J to 9 bases, leaving 7 bases not matched to a gene. Germline CDR1 and CDR2: MDHEN and SYDVKM. There are 14 residues in the CDR3. Written as DNA, the CDR3 is TGTGCCAGCAGTATCGACAGGGACATTTCACCCCTCCACTTT. It yields the protein CASSIDRDISPLHF.

The rearrangement links TRBV5-1 to TRBJ1-1; D call uncertain. Looked up from germline, CDR1 is SGHRS and CDR2 is YFSETQ. The CDR3 length is 16 residues. Trimming cost V 6 bases and J 4 bases, with 22 bases left between them. CDR3 nucleotide sequence: TGCGCCAGCAATGATCAACCAGGTCGTGGGGTCACTGAAGCTTTCTTT. Amino acids: CASNDQPGRGVTEAFF.

This chain uses TRBV6-5 with TRBJ1-1; D remains ambiguous. The CDR3 sequence is 14 residues long. Trimming left V 5 bases short and J 7 bases short, with 17 bases between. Germline values: CDR1 MNHEY, CDR2 SVGAGI. The CDR3 sequence is CASSEGYGGNEAFF. Written as DNA, the CDR3 is TGTGCCAGCAGTGAAGGGTATGGAGGGAATGAAGCTTTCTTT.

About this clone: Other nucleotide sequences in the sample specify the same CDR3. V and J are TRBV5-1 and TRBJ1-1, with 9 bases identical to TRBD1. The CDR3 has 15 residues. Germline V CDR1 and CDR2: SGHRS, YFSETQ. Trimming cost V 8 bases and J 1 base; bases outside gene matches: 9. CDR3 residues: CASSKKTGGNTEAFF. The CDR3 DNA is TGCGCCAGTAGCAAGAAGACAGGGGGGAACACTGAAGCTTTCTTT.

The chain uses TRBV13 and TRBJ1-2; D is unresolved. The CDR3 sequence is 17 residues long. Trimming took off 1 base at V and 4 bases at J, with 19 bases between the two ends. From germline, CDR1 is PRHDT and CDR2 FYEKMQ (reference sequence). The CDR3 DNA sequence: TGTGCCAGCAGCTTAGTCTCTCCTCCGAAACGTTCCTATGGCTACACCTTC. It yields the protein CASSLVSPPKRSYGYTF. The whole variable domain, filled in from reference TRBV13 and TRBJ1-2, reads AAGVIQSPRHLIKEKRETATLKCYPIPRHDTVYWYQQGPGQDPQFLISFYEKMQSDKGSIPDRFSAQQFSDYHSELNMSSLELGDSALYFCASSLVSPPKRSYGYTFGSGTRLTVV.